Below, 20 T cell receptor beta chains from the same sample are listed, as sequenced in a study of blood T cell repertoires in COVID-19 (TCRdb year 2020). Library method: the immunoSEQ multiplex PCR assay. TCRdb provides this immuneACCESS table in a form limited to in-frame rearrangements. Some clones are lacking; in checked studies, under half of them reflect an unresolved V gene, and why the rest are absent is not known. Here the sample has approximately 210,000 clones; around 84% occur a single time. The top ten clonotypes cover roughly a tenth of the sample. The sample taken for sequencing was peripheral blood. These receptors originate from a woman aged 80 or over with COVID-19, enrolled during active disease.

This clone was recorded once. This rearrangement joins TRBV5-1 to TRBJ1-4; no reliable D call. This CDR3 comprises 15 residues. Trimming took 0 bases from V and 0 from J, leaving 6 bases between them. The germline V gene has CDR1 SGHRS and CDR2 YFSETQ. CDR3 in amino acids: CASSLGQTTNEKLFF. CDR3 DNA sequence: TGCGCCAGCAGCTTGGGCCAGACAACTAATGAAAAACTGTTTTTT.

The chain couples TRBV6-5 to TRBJ2-5; 8 nucleotides match TRBD1. V shed 6 bases and J 4 bases; nucleotides not matched to a gene: 7. The CDR3 loop spans 14 amino acids. Germline V gene sequence: CDR1 MNHEY, CDR2 SVGAGI. The CDR3 loop reads CASRGPGQGETQYF. DNA for the CDR3: TGTGCCAGCAGGGGTCCCGGACAGGGAGAGACCCAGTACTTC.

V is TRBV7-2 and J is TRBJ2-5; D may be TRBD2 (6 bases). CDR1 is SGHTA and CDR2 is FQGNSA in the germline V gene. The CDR3 runs 14 residues. V dropped 8 bases and J dropped 0 bases, with 13 bases sitting between them. CDR3 loop: CASVRGGYQETQYF. For the CDR3, the DNA is TGTGCCAGCGTGCGTGGGGGGTACCAAGAGACCCAGTACTTC.

The V gene is TRBV18, the J gene TRBJ1-5; D is perhaps TRBD1 (6 bases). CDR1 is KGHSH and CDR2 is LQKENI in the germline V gene. This CDR3 comprises 14 residues. The V end lost 3 bases, the J end lost 2 bases, and 8 bases lay between the germline ends. The CDR3 coding sequence is TGTGCCAGCTCACCTAACAGGGGCAATCAGCCCCAGCATTTT. Translation gives CASSPNRGNQPQHF.

This clone was found once. The chain has TRBV7-6 and TRBJ2-1; D is possibly TRBD2 (7 bases). Germline values: CDR1 SGHVS, CDR2 FNYEAQ. This CDR3 has 16 residues. Trimming pared 5 bases from V and 0 bases from J, leaving 14 bases between. The CDR3 is CASSPRGGTSYNEQFF. CDR3 in DNA: TGTGCCAGCAGCCCGAGGGGGGGAACCTCCTACAATGAGCAGTTCTTC.

This clone was detected once. The CDR3 reads CARSFGGGARNEQFF. For the CDR3, the DNA is TGTGCCAGAAGCTTTGGCGGGGGAGCCCGCAATGAGCAGTTCTTC. V is TRBV5-3 and J is TRBJ2-1; 7 bases are shared with TRBD2. TRBV5-3 is an ORF; its function is uncertain. J lost 6 bases, V lost 2 bases, and 8 bases had no gene match. The CDR3 spans 15 residues.

The chain links TRBV18 to TRBJ1-1; D remains ambiguous. The CDR3 is 14 amino acids. Looked up from germline, CDR1 is KGHSH and CDR2 is LQKENI. Trimming stripped 1 base from V and 0 bases from J, with 6 bases between. CDR3 coding DNA: TGTGCCAGCTCACCACAGGAGATGAACACTGAAGCTTTCTTT. Translating gives CASSPQEMNTEAFF. Supplemented by reference TRBV18 and TRBJ1-1, the full variable domain reads NAGVMQNPRHLVRRRGQEARLRCSPMKGHSHVYWYRQLPEEGLKFMVYLQKENIIDESGMPKERFSAEFPKEGPSILRIQQVVRGDSAAYFCASSPQEMNTEAFFGQGTRLTVV.

The chain links TRBV3-1 (or the pseudogene TRBV3-2) to TRBJ1-2; D possibly corresponds to TRBD1 (5 bases). CDR1 and CDR2 (germline): LGHDT, YNNKEL (reference sequence). V lost 4 bases, J lost 5 bases, and 8 bases lay in between. The CDR3 runs to 12 residues. The CDR3 DNA sequence: TGTGCCAGCAGCCTGGGGGGATATGGCTACACCTTC. As protein: CASSLGGYGYTF.

The chain has TRBV28 and TRBJ2-2; 11 bases match TRBD2. Trimming at V came to 6 bases and at J to 0 bases, leaving 9 bases not matched to a gene. The CDR3 extends over 18 amino acids. The V gene's germline CDR1 is MDHEN and CDR2 SYDVKM. CDR3 residues: CASSGALAGAANTGELFF. The DNA of the CDR3 is TGTGCCAGCAGCGGCGCACTAGCGGGGGCCGCGAACACCGGGGAGCTGTTTTTT.

This chain connects TRBV10-3 to TRBJ2-1; 8 nucleotides align to TRBD2. The CDR3 loop spans 12 amino acids. The V segment lost 10 bases and the J segment 4 bases; nucleotides outside the gene matches: 3. Germline-derived CDR1 and CDR2 are ENHRY and SYGVKD. The CDR3 DNA reads TGTGCCAGCCGGGAGGGGTACAATGAGCAGTTCTTC. Translating it yields CASREGYNEQFF.

The chain employs TRBV19 and TRBJ1-1, with D tentatively TRBD1 (5 bases). The CDR3 is 12 amino acids. V was shortened by 5 bases and J by 8 bases, with 12 bases between the two germline ends. Germline V gene sequence: CDR1 LNHDA, CDR2 SQIVND (reference sequence). CDR3 sequence (DNA): TGTGCCAGTAGTTCCAGGGTGGCCGAAGCTTTCTTT. Its protein is CASSSRVAEAFF.

The rearrangement links TRBV6-2 or TRBV6-3 to TRBJ1-2; 11 bases are shared with TRBD1. Germline trimming cut 2 bases from V and 0 bases from J; bases unmatched to any gene: 14. Germline-derived CDR1 and CDR2 are MNHEY and SVGEGT. The CDR3 covers 20 residues. CDR3 DNA sequence: TGTGCCAGCAGTTACCCCGGACAGGGGGCAACGACGTTCGCTAACTATGGCTACACCTTC. It yields the protein CASSYPGQGATTFANYGYTF.

This clone appeared a single time. This rearrangement joins TRBV5-4 to TRBJ2-1; 9 bases match TRBD1. The germline V gene has CDR1 SGHNT and CDR2 YYREEE (reference sequence). Trimming removed 4 bases from V and 3 bases from J; junction bases left unmatched: 8. The CDR3 has 16 residues. The CDR3 spells CASSPAGTGNYNEQFF. The CDR3 bases are TGTGCCAGCAGCCCGGCAGGGACAGGGAACTACAATGAGCAGTTCTTC.

J is TRBJ2-3 and V is TRBV11-2; 7 nucleotides line up with TRBD2. Germline V CDR1 and CDR2: SGHAT, FQNNGV. V lost 7 bases and J lost 5; bases outside the gene matches: 6. This CDR3 is built from 13 residues. CDR3 loop: CASNVGEGDTQYF. DNA of the CDR3: TGTGCCAGCAACGTGGGGGAGGGAGATACGCAGTATTTT.

The V and J genes are TRBV19 and TRBJ1-2; 9 bases map to TRBD1. The CDR3 is 14 amino acids. V lost 8 bases to trimming and J lost 4 bases; unmatched junction nucleotides: 8. Per germline, CDR1 LNHDA and CDR2 SQIVND (reference sequence). CDR3 DNA sequence: TGTGCCAGTTGGGAGAGACAGGGGGGCTATGGCTACACCTTC. Translating gives CASWERQGGYGYTF.

This clone was detected once. This chain joins TRBV6-5 and TRBJ1-2; TRBD1 agrees at 7 bases. The CDR3 covers 13 residues. The germline CDR1 and CDR2 sequences are MNHEY and SVGAGI. V was pared by 10 bases and J by 4 bases, with 9 bases of the junction left unmatched. The CDR3 loop is CATRDRVAYGYTF. The CDR3 nucleotides are TGTGCCACCAGAGACAGGGTAGCCTATGGCTACACCTTC.

The CDR3 loop is CASSFGGGGGRNQPQHF. Written as DNA, the CDR3 is TGTGCCAGCAGTTTTGGGGGGGGCGGGGGCCGCAATCAGCCCCAGCATTTT. The chain combines TRBV28 with TRBJ1-5; tentative D call: TRBD1 (6 bases). CDR3 size: 17 residues. CDR1 and CDR2 (germline): MDHEN, SYDVKM. V dropped 3 bases and J dropped 2 bases, with 17 bases sitting between them.

The rearrangement joins TRBV12-3 or TRBV12-4 to TRBJ1-2; D gene uncertain. This CDR3 has 12 residues. V lost 7 bases to trimming and J lost 8 bases, with 14 bases between them. The CDR3 DNA follows: TGTGCCAGCACCCTGGACGGGAGAGGCTACACCTTC. Translated, it gives CASTLDGRGYTF.

V usage is TRBV28 and J usage is TRBJ2-7; TRBD1 matches at 7 bases. V was pared by 5 bases and J by 2 bases, with 6 bases of the junction left unmatched. Germline V CDR1 and CDR2: MDHEN, SYDVKM. The CDR3 has 14 amino acids. CDR3 sequence (DNA): TGTGCCAGCAGTGCCTACAGGGGCCCCTACGAGCAGTACTTC. Its protein is CASSAYRGPYEQYF. The full variable domain, with the rest looked up from reference TRBV28 and TRBJ2-7, is DVKVTQSSRYLVKRTGEKVFLECVQDMDHENMFWYRQDPGLGLRLIYFSYDVKMKEKGDIPEGYSVSREKKERFSLILESASTNQTSMYLCASSAYRGPYEQYFGPGTRLTVT.

This rearrangement joins TRBV5-1 to TRBJ1-1, with D perhaps TRBD1 (5 bases). V was shortened by 4 bases and J by 1 base, with 17 bases between the two germline ends. The CDR3 is 16 amino acids. Germline-derived CDR1 and CDR2 are SGHRS and YFSETQ. The CDR3 loop reads CASSTRPLGENTEAFF. In nucleotides, the CDR3 is TGCGCCAGCAGCACGCGACCGTTAGGGGAGAACACTGAAGCTTTCTTT.